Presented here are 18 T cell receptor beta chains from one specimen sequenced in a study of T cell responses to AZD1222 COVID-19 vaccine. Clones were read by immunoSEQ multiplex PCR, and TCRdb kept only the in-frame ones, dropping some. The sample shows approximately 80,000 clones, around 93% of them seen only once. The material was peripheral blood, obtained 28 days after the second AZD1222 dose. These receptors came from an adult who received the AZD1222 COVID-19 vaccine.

The CDR3 spells CSVGAGTQADTQYF. The DNA of the CDR3 is TGCAGCGTTGGCGCGGGGACGCAAGCAGATACGCAGTATTTT. The chain recombines TRBV29-1 with TRBJ2-3, with D possibly matching TRBD2 (6 bases). V was clipped by 4 bases and J by 4 bases, with 15 bases between them. Germline CDR1 is SQVTM and CDR2 is ANQGSEA. This CDR3 spans 14 amino acids.

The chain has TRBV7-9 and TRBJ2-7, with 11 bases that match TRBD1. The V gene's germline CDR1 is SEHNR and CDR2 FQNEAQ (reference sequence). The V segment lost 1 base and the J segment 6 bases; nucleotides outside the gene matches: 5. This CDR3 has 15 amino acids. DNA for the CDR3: TGTGCCAGCAGCTTAGAGGGACAGGGGGTCCGCGAGCAGTACTTC. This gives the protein CASSLEGQGVREQYF.

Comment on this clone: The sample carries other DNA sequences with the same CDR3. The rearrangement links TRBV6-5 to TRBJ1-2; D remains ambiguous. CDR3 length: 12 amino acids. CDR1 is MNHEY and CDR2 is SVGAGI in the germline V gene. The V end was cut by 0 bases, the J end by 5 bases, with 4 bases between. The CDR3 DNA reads TGTGCCAGCAGTTACTCCCCATATGGCTACACCTTC. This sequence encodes CASSYSPYGYTF.

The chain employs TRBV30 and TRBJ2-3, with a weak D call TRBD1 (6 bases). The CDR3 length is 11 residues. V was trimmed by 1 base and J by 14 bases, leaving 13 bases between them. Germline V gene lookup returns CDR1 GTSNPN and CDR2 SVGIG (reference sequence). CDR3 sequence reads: CAWSADRRRYF. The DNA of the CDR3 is TGTGCCTGGAGTGCTGACAGGAGGAGGTATTTT.

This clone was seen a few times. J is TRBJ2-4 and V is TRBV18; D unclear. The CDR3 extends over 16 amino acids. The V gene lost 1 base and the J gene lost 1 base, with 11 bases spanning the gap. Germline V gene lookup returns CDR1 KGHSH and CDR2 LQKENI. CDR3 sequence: CASSPQLKIAKNIQYF. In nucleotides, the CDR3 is TGTGCCAGCTCACCACAACTGAAAATTGCCAAAAACATTCAGTACTTC.

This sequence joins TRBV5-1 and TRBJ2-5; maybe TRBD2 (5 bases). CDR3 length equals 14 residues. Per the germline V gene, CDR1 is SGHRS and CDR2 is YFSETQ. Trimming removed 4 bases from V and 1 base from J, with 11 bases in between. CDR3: CASSATTSQETQYF. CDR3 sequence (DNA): TGCGCCAGCAGCGCGACTACCAGCCAAGAGACCCAGTACTTC.

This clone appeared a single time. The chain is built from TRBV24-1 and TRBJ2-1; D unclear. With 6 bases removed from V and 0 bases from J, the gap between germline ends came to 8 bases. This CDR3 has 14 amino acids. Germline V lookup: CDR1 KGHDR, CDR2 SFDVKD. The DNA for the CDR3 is TGTGCCACCAGTTTGGGAAGCTCCTACAATGAGCAGTTCTTC. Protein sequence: CATSLGSSYNEQFF.

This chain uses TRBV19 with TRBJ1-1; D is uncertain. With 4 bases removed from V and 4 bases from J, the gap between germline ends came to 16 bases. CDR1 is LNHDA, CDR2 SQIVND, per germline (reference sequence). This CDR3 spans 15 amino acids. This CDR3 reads CASSTDRFAVTEAFF. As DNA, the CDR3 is TGTGCCAGTAGTACAGACCGGTTCGCAGTCACTGAAGCTTTCTTT.

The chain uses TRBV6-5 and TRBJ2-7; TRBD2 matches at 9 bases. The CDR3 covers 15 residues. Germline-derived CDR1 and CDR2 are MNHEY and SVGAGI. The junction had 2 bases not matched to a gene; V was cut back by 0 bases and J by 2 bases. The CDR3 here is CASSYSLAGAYEQYF. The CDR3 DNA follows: TGTGCCAGCAGTTACTCATTAGCGGGGGCCTACGAGCAGTACTTC.

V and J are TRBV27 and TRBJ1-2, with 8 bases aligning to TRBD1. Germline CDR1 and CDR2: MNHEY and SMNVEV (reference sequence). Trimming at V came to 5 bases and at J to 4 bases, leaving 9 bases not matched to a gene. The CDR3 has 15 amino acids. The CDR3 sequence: CASSTQLGQAYGYTF. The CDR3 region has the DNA TGTGCCAGCAGTACGCAACTGGGACAGGCCTATGGCTACACCTTC.

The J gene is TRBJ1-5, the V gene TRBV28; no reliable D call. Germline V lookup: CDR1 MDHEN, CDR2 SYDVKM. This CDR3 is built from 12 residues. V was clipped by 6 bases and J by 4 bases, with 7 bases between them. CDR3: CASREGNQPQHF. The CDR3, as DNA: TGTGCCAGCAGGGAAGGAAATCAGCCCCAGCATTTT.

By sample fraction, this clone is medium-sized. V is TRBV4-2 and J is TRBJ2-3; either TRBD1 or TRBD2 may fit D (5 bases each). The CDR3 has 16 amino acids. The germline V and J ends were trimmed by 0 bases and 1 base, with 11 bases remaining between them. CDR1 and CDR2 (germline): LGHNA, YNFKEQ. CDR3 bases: TGTGCCAGCAGCCAAGACCCCGGGGCCGGCACAGATACGCAGTATTTT. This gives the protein CASSQDPGAGTDTQYF.

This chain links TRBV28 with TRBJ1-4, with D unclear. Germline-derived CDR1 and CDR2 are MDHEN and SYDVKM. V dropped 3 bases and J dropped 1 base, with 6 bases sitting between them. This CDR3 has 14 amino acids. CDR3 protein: CASSFSETNEKLFF. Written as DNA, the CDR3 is TGTGCCAGCAGTTTTTCGGAAACTAATGAAAAACTGTTTTTT.

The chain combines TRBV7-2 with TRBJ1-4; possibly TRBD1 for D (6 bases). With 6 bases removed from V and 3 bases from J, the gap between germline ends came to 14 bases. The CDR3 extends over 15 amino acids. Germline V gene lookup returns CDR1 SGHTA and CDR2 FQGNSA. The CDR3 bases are TGTGCCAGCAGTCCCCAGGGGACCGCTAATGAAAAACTGTTTTTT. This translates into CASSPQGTANEKLFF. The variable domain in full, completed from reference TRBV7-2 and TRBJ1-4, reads GAGVSQSPSNKVTEKGKDVELRCDPISGHTALYWYRQSLGQGLEFLIYFQGNSAPDKSGLPSDRFSAERTGGSVSTLTIQRTQQEDSAVYLCASSPQGTANEKLFFGSGTQLSVL.

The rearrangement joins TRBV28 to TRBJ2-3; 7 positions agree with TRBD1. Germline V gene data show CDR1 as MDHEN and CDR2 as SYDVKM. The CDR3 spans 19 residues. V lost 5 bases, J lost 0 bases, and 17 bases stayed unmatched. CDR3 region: CASSMFGTAIGKSTDTQYF. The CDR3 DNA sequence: TGTGCCAGCAGTATGTTCGGGACAGCTATCGGGAAGAGCACAGATACGCAGTATTTT.

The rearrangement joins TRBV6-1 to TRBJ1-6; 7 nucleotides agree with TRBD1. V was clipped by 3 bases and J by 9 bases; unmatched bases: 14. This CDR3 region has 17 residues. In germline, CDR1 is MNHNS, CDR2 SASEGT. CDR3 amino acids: CASSETGLVFYFSPLHF. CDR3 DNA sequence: TGTGCCAGCAGTGAGACAGGGCTGGTTTTTTATTTTTCACCCCTCCACTTT.

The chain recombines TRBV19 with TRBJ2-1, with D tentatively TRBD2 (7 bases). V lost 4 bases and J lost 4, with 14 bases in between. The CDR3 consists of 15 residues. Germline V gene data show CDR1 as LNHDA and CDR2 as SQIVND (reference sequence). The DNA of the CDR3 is TGTGCCAGTAGTAGTATGGGAGGGGGGTACAATGAGCAGTTCTTC. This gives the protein CASSSMGGGYNEQFF.

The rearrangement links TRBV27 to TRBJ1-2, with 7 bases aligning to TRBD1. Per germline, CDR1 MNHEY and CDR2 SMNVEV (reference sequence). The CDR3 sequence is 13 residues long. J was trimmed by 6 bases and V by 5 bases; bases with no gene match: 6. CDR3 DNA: TGTGCCAGCAGTCCAAGAGACAGGGATGGCTACACCTTC. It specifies CASSPRDRDGYTF.